This record concerns one T cell receptor beta chain sequence. No antigen is known for it. The sample holds no much larger clone one base away, and base qualities are not on file. The sample comes from a study of T cell repertoires in cytomegalovirus infection (dated by TCRdb to between 2019 and 2020). Regarding the complete study: Recently identified HLA-C-restricted CMV epitopes, whose presentation resists viral immunomodulation, were targeted by peptide stimulations together with well-studied HLA-B-restricted epitopes. Donor HLA type was relevant to the analysis, because carriage of CMV infection together with the matching HLA type was indicated by public TCR beta signatures.

The sample's treatment or condition label, decoded: in vitro stimulation with specific CMV peptide epitopes to enrich CMV-specific T cells. The data were produced on an Illumina HiSeq 1500. TCRdb reworked the public reads: Q25 trimming with fastp, MiXCR clone assembly, productive beta chains retained. Duplicate CDR3 protein sequences are folded into a single record with the most common DNA and genes. The sample has 700,000 to 850,000 distinct CDR3 sequences on record, 30% to 35% of them singletons. The ten largest clones take up roughly 12% of the sample. For CDR1 and CDR2, the germline V gene lists MDHEN and SYDVKM. The CDR3 runs 16 residues from the cysteine to the phenylalanine. The read is trimmed to its CDR3 DNA, 48 bases read in frame from base 1. Trimming removed 3 bases from V and 1 base from J, leaving 13 bases between the germline ends. Paper-wide results and their limitations: The ex vivo response was dominated by HLA-C-restricted CMV-specific TCR beta clonotypes, and the single most frequent clonotype in two of eight donors was supplied by these HLA-C-restricted clonotypes. Carriers of CMV infection plus the relevant HLA type were discriminated by the cumulative frequency of public TCR beta family members in the study cohort and in an independent approximately 360-donor cohort.

This clonotype was sampled from a human donor in good health (CMV status not recorded). Some clones in this sample may be carry-over from other donors' samples. Sample: cultured CD8+ T cells from PBMCs, taken from culture after CMV antigen stimulation. This chain is built from TRBV28 and TRBJ1-5, with the D gene uncertain. The nucleotide sequence reads as follows: TGTGCCAGCAGTTTGGCCGGCCCCCTAAGCAATCAGCCCCAGCATTTT. Its coded protein is CASSLAGPLSNQPQHF.